The 25 T cell receptor beta chains below all came from one sample that was sequenced in a study of shared clonotypes between healthy human individuals (TCRdb year 2020). The method was the immunoSEQ multiplex PCR assay. TCRdb stores this immuneACCESS table with in-frame sequences only. Part of the clones is absent; in the studies checked, under half of the shortfall reflects unresolved V genes, and no reason is known for the rest. Recorded for this sample are about 460,000 clones; roughly three quarters of them occurred a single time. Clones ranked in the top ten supply around 13% of the sample. The specimen sequenced was PBMCs. All receptors come from a woman aged 35 to 49 in good health. Some clones in this sample may be carry-over from other donors' samples.

This clone has more than one count but fewer than ten. Other DNA sequences in the sample encode the same CDR3. DNA of the CDR3: TGTGCCAGTAGTATAAATGGAGATAACTATGGCTACACCTTC. Translating gives CASSINGDNYGYTF. V and J are TRBV19 and TRBJ1-2; D gene ambiguous. The CDR3 spans 14 residues. The germline gives CDR1 LNHDA, CDR2 SQIVND (reference sequence). Trimming cost V 2 bases and J 1 base, with 8 bases left between them.

The rearrangement joins TRBV2 to TRBJ2-5; D may be TRBD1 or TRBD2 (5 bases each). V was pared by 4 bases and J by 2 bases, with 14 bases between. The germline CDR1 and CDR2 sequences are SNHLY and FYNNEI. This CDR3 contains 15 residues. CDR3 sequence reads: CASSVPPGRQETQYF. CDR3 DNA sequence: TGTGCCAGCAGTGTCCCCCCGGGACGGCAAGAGACCCAGTACTTC.

As regards this clone: A read error is likely, as this CDR3 ends without the conserved phenylalanine or tryptophan. This sequence joins TRBV27 and TRBJ1-4; D uncertain. V lost 8 bases, J lost 8 bases, and 18 bases lay in between. The germline gives CDR1 MNHEY, CDR2 SMNVEV (reference sequence). The CDR3 covers 14 residues. Here the CDR3 reads CASSPGEAIEKLFS. The CDR3 coding sequence is TGTGCCAGCTCCCCCGGGGAGGCGATAGAAAAACTGTTTTCT.

V usage is TRBV30 and J usage is TRBJ2-7; 7 nucleotides line up with TRBD2. Germline assignment: CDR1 GTSNPN and CDR2 SVGIG (reference sequence). Trimming at V came to 2 bases and at J to 1 base, leaving 5 bases not matched to a gene. This CDR3 has 14 amino acids. The CDR3 protein is CAWSIGGSSYEQYF. CDR3 in DNA: TGTGCCTGGAGTATCGGCGGGAGTTCCTACGAGCAGTACTTC. Supplemented by reference TRBV30 and TRBJ2-7, the full variable domain reads SQTIHQWPATLVQPVGSPLSLECTVEGTSNPNLYWYRQAAGRGLQLLFYSVGIGQISSEVPQNLSASRPQDRQFILSSKKLLLSDSGFYLCAWSIGGSSYEQYFGPGTRLTVT.

This clone appeared many times. This rearrangement joins TRBV6-1 to TRBJ1-5; D not resolved. V lost 4 bases and J lost 3, with 10 bases in between. The CDR3 consists of 14 residues. The germline gives CDR1 MNHNS, CDR2 SASEGT. CDR3 nucleotide sequence: TGTGCCAGCAGTGTTTTGGCCAACAATCAGCCCCAGCATTTT. It translates to CASSVLANNQPQHF.

The chain uses TRBV18 and TRBJ2-5; TRBD2 matches at 9 bases. Trimming removed 3 bases from V and 3 bases from J; junction bases left unmatched: 8. The CDR3 extends over 16 amino acids. Germline V gene sequence: CDR1 KGHSH, CDR2 LQKENI. In DNA form, the CDR3 reads TGTGCCAGCTCACCTATAGGGACTAGCACAGAAGAGACCCAGTACTTC. Translation: CASSPIGTSTEETQYF.

Only one count was recorded for this clone. The chain links TRBV6-5 to TRBJ1-1; no reliable D call. This CDR3 has 15 residues. Germline V gene data show CDR1 as MNHEY and CDR2 as SVGAGI. Trimming took 0 bases from V and 2 from J, leaving 10 bases between them. CDR3 sequence (DNA): TGTGCCAGCAGTTACTCTTTTCTGCTAAACACTGAAGCTTTCTTT. Its protein is CASSYSFLLNTEAFF.

In this sample, this clone turned up many times. The chain employs TRBV2 and TRBJ1-4; no clear D. The V and J ends lost 6 bases and 4 bases respectively, with 15 bases between them. The length of the CDR3 is 15 residues. CDR1 is SNHLY, CDR2 FYNNEI, per germline. The CDR3 DNA reads TGTGCCAGCAGCCAGATGGCGGGAGATAATGAAAAACTGTTTTTT. Its translation is CASSQMAGDNEKLFF. Full variable domain (missing parts from reference TRBV2 and TRBJ1-4): EPEVTQTPSHQVTQMGQEVILRCVPISNHLYFYWYRQILGQKVEFLVSFYNNEISEKSEIFDDQFSVERPDGSNFTLKIRSTKLEDSAMYFCASSQMAGDNEKLFFGSGTQLSVL.

DNA for the CDR3: TGTGCCAGCAGCCAAGGTCGAGCGGGGACAGATACGCAGTATTTT. Amino acid sequence: CASSQGRAGTDTQYF. This sequence joins TRBV4-2 and TRBJ2-3; 7 bases map to TRBD2. The V gene's germline CDR1 is LGHNA and CDR2 YNFKEQ. The CDR3 has 15 residues. Germline trimming cut 1 base from V and 3 bases from J; bases unmatched to any gene: 4.

Comment on this clone: A far larger clone is one nucleotide away, so this likely arose from a read error. V is TRBV28 and J is TRBJ2-1; 9 positions match TRBD1. The CDR3 runs to 17 residues. Per the germline V gene, CDR1 is MDHEN and CDR2 is SYDVKM. The CDR3 region has the DNA TGTGCCAGCAGTCCGCTCTTCGGGACAGGGTTCTACAATGAGCAGCTCTTC. Translated, it gives CASSPLFGTGFYNEQLF.

J is TRBJ1-5 and V is TRBV7-3; 7 bases align to TRBD1. CDR3 length equals 21 residues. The germline V gene has CDR1 SGHTA and CDR2 FQGTGA. The V gene end was trimmed by 2 bases and the J gene end by 2 bases; junction bases not matched to a gene: 21. The CDR3 spells CASSLDLGLAAWQGGNQPQHF. CDR3 in DNA: TGTGCCAGCAGCTTAGATCTTGGTTTGGCTGCTTGGCAGGGGGGCAATCAGCCCCAGCATTTT. The whole variable domain, remainder taken from reference TRBV7-3 and TRBJ1-5, is GAGVSQTPSNKVTEKGKYVELRCDPISGHTALYWYRQSLGQGPEFLIYFQGTGAADDSGLPNDRFFAVRPEGSVSTLKIQRTERGDSAVYLCASSLDLGLAAWQGGNQPQHFGDGTRLSIL.

This chain joins TRBV29-1 and TRBJ2-3; D is unresolved. The V and J ends lost 3 bases and 0 bases respectively, with 7 bases between them. This CDR3 spans 13 amino acids. Germline CDR1 and CDR2: SQVTM and ANQGSEA. CDR3 sequence: CSVESQSTDTQYF. CDR3 DNA: TGCAGCGTTGAGAGTCAGAGCACAGATACGCAGTATTTT.

A few counts support this clone. Other nucleotide sequences in the sample specify the same CDR3. This chain connects TRBV19 to TRBJ2-7; D unclear. Trimming shortened V by 0 bases and J by 2 bases, and 8 bases separated the two germline ends. This CDR3 comprises 14 residues. Germline V CDR1 and CDR2: LNHDA, SQIVND (reference sequence). The CDR3 DNA reads TGTGCCAGTAGTATAGAGGGAACGGCCTACGAGCAGTACTTC. This translates into CASSIEGTAYEQYF.

The genes are TRBV28 and TRBJ2-7, with TRBD1 matching over 9 bases. The V and J ends lost 6 bases and 1 base, in that order; junction bases with no gene match: 10. Germline lookup yields CDR1 MDHEN and CDR2 SYDVKM. The CDR3 totals 16 residues. This chain's CDR3 is CASSTSDRGFSYEQYF. The CDR3 region has the DNA TGTGCCAGCAGCACGTCAGACAGGGGGTTTTCCTACGAGCAGTACTTC.

On this clone itself: This likely came from a read error, as a far larger clone is one base away. Other DNA variants within this sample encode the same CDR3. This chain connects TRBV7-8 to TRBJ2-7; TRBD1 matches at 8 bases. The CDR3 has 14 amino acids. J was trimmed by 6 bases and V by 5 bases; bases with no gene match: 9. The germline V gene has CDR1 SGHVS and CDR2 FQNEAQ. CDR3 loop: CASSQGQGAGEQYF. The CDR3 DNA sequence: TGTGCCAGCAGCCAGGGGCAGGGGGCAGGCGAGCAGTACTTC.

The genes are TRBV18 and TRBJ2-3; no firm D call. The CDR3 is 16 residues long. Germline V lookup: CDR1 KGHSH, CDR2 LQKENI. Trimming left V 2 bases short and J 0 bases short, with 12 bases between. The CDR3 region is CASSPITLTSTDTQYF. CDR3 nucleotides: TGTGCCAGCTCACCAATTACCTTAACAAGCACAGATACGCAGTATTTT.

The chain employs TRBV7-2 and TRBJ2-1; D assignment may be TRBD1 or TRBD2 (6 bases each). The CDR3 is made up of 16 amino acids. Germline CDR1 and CDR2: SGHTA and FQGNSA. The V gene lost 1 base and the J gene lost 0 bases, with 10 bases spanning the gap. The CDR3: CASSLVGGLSYNEQFF. CDR3 bases: TGTGCCAGCAGCTTAGTTGGGGGGCTCTCCTACAATGAGCAGTTCTTC.

The chain couples TRBV5-1 to TRBJ1-5; 7 nucleotides line up with TRBD1. CDR1 and CDR2 (germline): SGHRS, YFSETQ. V was clipped by 4 bases and J by 5 bases; unmatched bases: 6. The CDR3 has 14 amino acids. The CDR3, as DNA: TGCGCCAGCAGCCCTCGACAGGGCCATCAGCCCCAGCATTTT. This gives the protein CASSPRQGHQPQHF.

Of note for this clone: A read error likely explains this, since a far larger clone differs by one base. The CDR3 protein is CGSSSPWGRTDTQYF. The CDR3 DNA is TGTGGCAGCAGCTCTCCTTGGGGGAGGACAGATACGCAGTATTTT. The chain joins TRBV5-4 to TRBJ2-3; maybe TRBD2 (6 bases). CDR3 length equals 15 residues. Germline CDR1 reads SGHNT; CDR2 reads YYREEE (reference sequence).

This sequence joins TRBV6-1 and TRBJ1-5; 7 bases fit TRBD1. V shed 5 bases, J shed 7 bases, and the junction held 5 bases outside the gene matches. This CDR3 spans 13 amino acids. CDR1 and CDR2 (germline): MNHNS, SASEGT. In DNA form, the CDR3 reads TGTGCCAGCAGTTGGCAGGGGGACCAGCCCCAGCATTTT. Residues: CASSWQGDQPQHF.

In its sample, this clone was seen a few times. The chain combines TRBV28 with TRBJ2-3; TRBD2 matches at 7 bases. Germline V gene lookup returns CDR1 MDHEN and CDR2 SYDVKM. J was trimmed by 7 bases and V by 7 bases; bases with no gene match: 8. The CDR3 has 13 amino acids. The chain's CDR3 is CASNRPLANTQYF. The CDR3 DNA follows: TGTGCCAGCAACCGTCCACTAGCGAATACGCAGTATTTT.

The chain couples TRBV5-5 to TRBJ2-7; D not certain. CDR1 and CDR2 (germline): SGHKS, YYEKEE (reference sequence). Trimming took 2 bases from V and 2 from J, leaving 11 bases between them. The CDR3 has 14 residues. In DNA, the CDR3 is TGTGCCAGCAGCTTACGGACCGACCCCTACGAGCAGTACTTC. Translation gives CASSLRTDPYEQYF.

The V call is TRBV2, the J call TRBJ1-1; 8 bases fit TRBD1. Germline loops: CDR1 SNHLY, CDR2 FYNNEI. This CDR3 is 13 amino acids long. V trimming: 10 bases; J trimming: 1 base; junction bases outside the gene matches: 5. This CDR3 reads CATTGGPNTEAFF. CDR3 coding DNA: TGTGCCACCACAGGGGGACCGAACACTGAAGCTTTCTTT.

V gene TRBV29-1 combines with J gene TRBJ2-7; the match to TRBD2 covers 11 bases. The CDR3 length is 16 residues. From germline, CDR1 is SQVTM and CDR2 ANQGSEA. The trim removed 4 bases at V and 4 bases at J, leaving 12 bases unmatched. DNA for the CDR3: TGCAGCGTTGTGGATAGCGGGAGGGCCGGTTTTTACGAGCAGTACTTC. Amino acid sequence: CSVVDSGRAGFYEQYF.

The chain links TRBV27 to TRBJ2-7; TRBD2 agrees at 10 bases. The length of the CDR3 is 14 residues. In germline, CDR1 is MNHEY, CDR2 SMNVEV (reference sequence). Trimming at V came to 5 bases and at J to 6 bases, leaving 7 bases not matched to a gene. CDR3 sequence (DNA): TGTGCCAGCAGTATTCTAGCGGGAGCTTTCGAGCAGTACTTC. It yields the protein CASSILAGAFEQYF.